The present TCR beta chain was sequenced within a study of blood T cell repertoires in COVID-19 (dated by TCRdb to 2019 to 2021). Some background on the complete study: The collaborator samples originated in the United States, Italy and Spain and spanned the acute and convalescent phases of COVID-19. The dataset comprised deeply sampled blood TCRbeta repertoires from subjects exposed to, actively infected with, or recovered from COVID-19. The prospective study material was composed of cDNA or gDNA derived from T cells, B-cell-depleted T cells, or PBMCs. The repertoires were released in a freely available public database intended as a resource for research on the immune response to SARS-CoV-2. The samples were drawn from two sources: the first 160 participants of the ongoing ImmuneRACE study, and approximately 1,300 subjects contributed by 6 global collaborators. Sample metadata almost always included a de-identified subject ID, COVID-19 status, age in years and sex. HLA class I and class II types, where available, came from metadata supplied by the sample provider rather than from assay-based typing. Study-wide conclusions, independent of this receptor: The amount of clinical and demographic metadata varied by source and participant and was provided uncurated.

Samples from volunteer blood donors who had recovered from COVID-19 were contributed by a second Seattle source. The collaborating institutions used their own protocols to collect whole blood in K2EDTA tubes. For TCRbeta analysis, collaborators shipped samples as frozen whole blood, isolated PBMCs, or DNA extracted from either of those sample types. For this clone: Its cognate antigen has yet to be identified. No much larger clone exists at a distance of one base, and base qualities are not known.

The CDR3 runs 12 residues from the cysteine to the phenylalanine. Just the 36-base CDR3 DNA is kept, in frame starting at base 1. V is clipped by 8 bases and J by 5 bases, and the sequence between their germline boundaries is 15 bases long. CDR1 and CDR2, looked up from the germline V gene (reference sequence), are GTSNPN and SVGIG. TCRbeta CDR3 regions were amplified from genomic DNA by means of the immunoSEQ Assay, a bias-controlled multiplex PCR. In the authors' own workflow: The number of nucleated cells in each sample was estimated from the amplification of reference gene primers within the assay. To quantify the absolute abundance of each unique TCRbeta CDR3 rearrangement, sequence reads were collapsed and filtered. For each sample, productive Simpson clonality was calculated by taking the square root of Simpson's diversity index across productive rearrangements. The table was pulled from immuneACCESS by TCRdb, which kept in-frame rearrangements only. Such tables lose some clones; where checked, under half of the loss comes from unresolved V genes, and the rest has no known cause. That table furnishes V, J and clone size, whereas the DNA furnished D and trimming. This sample comprises about 230,000 clones, roughly 88% of them detected only once. The ten largest make up about 1.4% of the sample.

The V and J genes are TRBV30 and TRBJ1-1, with TRBD1 perhaps the D gene, on 5 matching bases. The TCR comes from a woman aged 35 to 49 who had recovered from COVID-19. The sample taken for sequencing was peripheral blood. At the DNA level, the sequence is TGTGCCAGAGACCCGCGGGGGACTGAAGCTTTCTTT. Its protein is CARDPRGTEAFF. Joined to the reference TRBV30 and TRBJ1-1 proteins, this CDR3 gives the full variable domain: SQTIHQWPATLVQPVGSPLSLECTVEGTSNPNLYWYRQAAGRGLQLLFYSVGIGQISSEVPQNLSASRPQDRQFILSSKKLLLSDSGFYLCARDPRGTEAFFGQGTRLTVV.